The 3 T cell receptor beta chains in this list originate from one sample, sequenced in a study of CD8 T cells in ankylosing spondylitis. Study-level points and caveats: Seven to nine highly homologous variants made up a TCR beta motif that seemed to typify ankylosing spondylitis blood.

Via MiXCR, TCRdb re-called the 5' RACE reads, giving one row per CDR3 protein. The sample contains some 800,000 distinct CDR3 sequences, around 11% of which appear only once. Antigens for these TCRs are unknown. Sequencing was performed on blood, either unsorted or a sorted T cell fraction (not recorded which). The receptors originated from a male donor with ankylosing spondylitis.

V gene TRBV2 combines with J gene TRBJ2-1, with 12 bases aligning to TRBD2. Germline V gives CDR1 SNHLY, CDR2 FYNNEI. This CDR3 is 15 amino acids long. Germline trimming cut 7 bases from V and 9 bases from J; bases unmatched to any gene: 10. CDR3 protein: CASNPLAGGPGEQFF. Written as DNA, the CDR3 is TGTGCCAGCAATCCGCTAGCGGGGGGGCCTGGTGAGCAGTTCTTC.

This clonotype was found a few times. V and J are TRBV20-1 and TRBJ2-1, with D unresolved. V dropped 4 bases and J dropped 4 bases, with 20 bases sitting between them. Looked up from germline, CDR1 is DFQATT and CDR2 is SNEGSKA (reference sequence). The CDR3 extends over 16 amino acids. CDR3 residues: CSATSALAETYNEQFF. CDR3 DNA: TGCAGTGCTACCTCCGCCCTGGCAGAGACTTACAATGAGCAGTTCTTC.

This clonotype showed up many times. In DNA form, the CDR3 reads TGCAGCGCGAGCAACCCAAACAGGGGAGGGGAGCAGTTCTTC. This sequence encodes CSASNPNRGGEQFF. The chain is built from TRBV29-1 and TRBJ2-1; either TRBD1 or TRBD2 may fit D (7 bases each). The CDR3 is made up of 14 amino acids. Germline CDR1 SQVTM, CDR2 ANQGSEA. Trimming took off 7 bases at V and 10 bases at J, with 23 bases between the two ends.